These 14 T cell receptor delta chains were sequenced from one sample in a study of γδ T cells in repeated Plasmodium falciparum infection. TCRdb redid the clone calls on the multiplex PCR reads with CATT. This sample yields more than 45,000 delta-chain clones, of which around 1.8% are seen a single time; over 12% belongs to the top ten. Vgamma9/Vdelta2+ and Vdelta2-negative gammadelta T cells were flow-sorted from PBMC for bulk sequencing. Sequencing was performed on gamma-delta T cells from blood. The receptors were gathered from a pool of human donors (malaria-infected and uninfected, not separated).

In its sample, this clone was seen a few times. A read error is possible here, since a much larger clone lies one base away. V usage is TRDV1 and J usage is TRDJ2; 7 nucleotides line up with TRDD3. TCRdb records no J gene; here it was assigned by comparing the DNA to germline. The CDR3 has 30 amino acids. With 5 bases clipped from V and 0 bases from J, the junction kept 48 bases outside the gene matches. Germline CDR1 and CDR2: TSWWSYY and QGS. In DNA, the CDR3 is TGTGCTCTTGGGCCGACTATCTCCGGGGGATTCCGCAAGGTTTTTCGTAATGATGCCTGTGGTAGTGCTTTGACAGCACAACTCTTCTTT. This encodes CALGPTISGGFRKVFRNDACGSALTAQLFF.

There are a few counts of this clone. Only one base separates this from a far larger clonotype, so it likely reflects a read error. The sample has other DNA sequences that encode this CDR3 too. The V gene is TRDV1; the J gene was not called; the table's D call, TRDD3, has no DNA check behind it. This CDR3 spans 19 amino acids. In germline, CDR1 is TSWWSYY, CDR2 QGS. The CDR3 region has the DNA TGTGCTCTTGGGGAGCATGAAACTGTCACAACACCTTACACCGATAAACTCATCTTC. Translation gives CALGEHETVTTPYTDKLIF.

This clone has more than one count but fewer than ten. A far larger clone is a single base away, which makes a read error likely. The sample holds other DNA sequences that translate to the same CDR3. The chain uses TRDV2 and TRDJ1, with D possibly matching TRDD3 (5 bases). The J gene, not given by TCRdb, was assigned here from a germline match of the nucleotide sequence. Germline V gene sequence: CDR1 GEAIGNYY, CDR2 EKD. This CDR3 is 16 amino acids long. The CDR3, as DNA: TGCGCCTGTGACACCGTTTGGGATCAAAATGCCGATAAACTCATCTTT. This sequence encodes CACDTVWDQNADKLIF.

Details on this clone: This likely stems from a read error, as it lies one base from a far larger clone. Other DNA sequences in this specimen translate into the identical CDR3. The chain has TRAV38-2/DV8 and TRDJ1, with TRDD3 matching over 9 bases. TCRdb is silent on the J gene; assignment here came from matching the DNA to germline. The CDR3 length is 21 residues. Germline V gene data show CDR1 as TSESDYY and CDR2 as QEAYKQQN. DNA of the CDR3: TGTGCTTATAGGAGCTCCGGGGTGTGTACTGGGGGACCCGCCAACACTGATAAACTCATCTTT. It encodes CAYRSSGVCTGGPANTDKLIF.

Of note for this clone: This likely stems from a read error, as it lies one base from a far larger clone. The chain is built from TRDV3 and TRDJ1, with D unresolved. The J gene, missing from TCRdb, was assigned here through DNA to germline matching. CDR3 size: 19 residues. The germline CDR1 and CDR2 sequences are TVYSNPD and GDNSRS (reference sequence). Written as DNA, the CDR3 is TGCGCCCAGTCAGGTCCCTCCCCTCCACCCCCGAGGTACACCGATAAACTCATCTTT. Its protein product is CAQSGPSPPPPRYTDKLIF. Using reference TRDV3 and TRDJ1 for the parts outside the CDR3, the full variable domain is CDKVTQSSPDQTVASGSEVVLLCTYDTVYSNPDLFWYRIRPDYSFQFVFYGDNSRSEGADFTQGRFSVKHILTQKAFHLVISPVRTEDSATYYCAQSGPSPPPPRYTDKLIFGKGTRVTVEP.

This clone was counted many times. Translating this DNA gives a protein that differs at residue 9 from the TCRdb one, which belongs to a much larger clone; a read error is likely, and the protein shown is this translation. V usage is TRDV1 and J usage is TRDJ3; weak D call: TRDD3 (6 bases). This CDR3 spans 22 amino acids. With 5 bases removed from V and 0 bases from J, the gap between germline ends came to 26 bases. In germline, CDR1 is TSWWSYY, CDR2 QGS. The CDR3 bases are TGTGCTCTTGGGCGAACGTGGGGGGTACGCGTTTCGAGCTCCTGGGACACCCGACAGATGTTTTTC. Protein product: CALGRTWGVRVSSSWDTRQMFF.

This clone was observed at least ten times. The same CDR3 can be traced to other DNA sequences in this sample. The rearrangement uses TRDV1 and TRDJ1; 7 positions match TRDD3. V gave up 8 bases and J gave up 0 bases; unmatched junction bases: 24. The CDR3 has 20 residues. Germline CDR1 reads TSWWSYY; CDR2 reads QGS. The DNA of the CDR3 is TGTGCTCTTAGCCCTTTGTCCTGGGGGTCCCCCGGTTGGTACACCGATAAACTCATCTTT. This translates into CALSPLSWGSPGWYTDKLIF.

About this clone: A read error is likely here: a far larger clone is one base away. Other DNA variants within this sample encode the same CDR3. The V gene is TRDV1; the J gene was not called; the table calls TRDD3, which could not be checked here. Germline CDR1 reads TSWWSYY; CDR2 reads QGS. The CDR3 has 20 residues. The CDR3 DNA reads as TGTGCTCTTGGGGTCAGGACTGGGGGATACGTACTCCAAAACACCGATAAACTTATCTTT. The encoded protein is CALGVRTGGYVLQNTDKLIF.

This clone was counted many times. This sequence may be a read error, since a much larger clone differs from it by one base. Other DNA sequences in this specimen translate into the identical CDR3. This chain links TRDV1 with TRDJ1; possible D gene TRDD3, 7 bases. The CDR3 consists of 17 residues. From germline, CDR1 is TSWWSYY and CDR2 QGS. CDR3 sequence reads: CALGETSYWGSTDKLIF. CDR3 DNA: TGCGCTCTTGGGGAAACATCCTACTGGGGATCCACCGATAAACTCATCTTT.

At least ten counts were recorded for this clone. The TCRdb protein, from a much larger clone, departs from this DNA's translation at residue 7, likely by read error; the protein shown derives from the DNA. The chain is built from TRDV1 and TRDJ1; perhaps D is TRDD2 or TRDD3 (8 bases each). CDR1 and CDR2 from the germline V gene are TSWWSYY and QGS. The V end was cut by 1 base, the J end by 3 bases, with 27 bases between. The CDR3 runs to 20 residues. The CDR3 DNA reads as TGTGCTCTTGGGGAACCATTCTTCCTACATTTGGGGATACCTTCCGATAAACTCATCTTT. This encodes CALGEPFFLHLGIPSDKLIF.

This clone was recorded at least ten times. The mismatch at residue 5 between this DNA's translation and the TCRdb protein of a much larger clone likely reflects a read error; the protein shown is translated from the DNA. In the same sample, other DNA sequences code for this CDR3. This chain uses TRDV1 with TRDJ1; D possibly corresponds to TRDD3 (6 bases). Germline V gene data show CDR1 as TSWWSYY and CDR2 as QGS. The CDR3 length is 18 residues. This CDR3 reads CALGVHLGLGTHTDKLIF. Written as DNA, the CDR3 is TGTGCTCTTGGGGTACACCTAGGCCTGGGGACCCACACCGATAAACTCATTTTT.

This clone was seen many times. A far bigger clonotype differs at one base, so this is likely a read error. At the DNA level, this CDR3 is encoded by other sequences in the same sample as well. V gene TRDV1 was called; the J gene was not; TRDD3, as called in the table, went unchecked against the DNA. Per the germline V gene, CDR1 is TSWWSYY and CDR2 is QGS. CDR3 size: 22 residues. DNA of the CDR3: TGTGCTCTTGGGGAACCTTCCTACGGTCTACTGGGGGGTATTTGCTACACCGATAAGCTCATCTTT. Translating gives CALGEPSYGLLGGICYTDKLIF.

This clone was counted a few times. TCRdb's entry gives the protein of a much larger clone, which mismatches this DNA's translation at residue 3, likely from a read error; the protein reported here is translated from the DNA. CDR3 DNA sequence: TGTGCCTCCGTACCCTGGGAATCGGGTAAACTCATCTTT. Translation: CASVPWESGKLIF. The chain combines TRDV3 with TRDJ1; the D gene is possibly TRDD3 (5 bases). CDR1 and CDR2 (germline): TVYSNPD, GDNSRS (reference sequence). The CDR3 runs 13 residues. V was clipped by 4 bases and J by 7 bases, with 19 bases between them.

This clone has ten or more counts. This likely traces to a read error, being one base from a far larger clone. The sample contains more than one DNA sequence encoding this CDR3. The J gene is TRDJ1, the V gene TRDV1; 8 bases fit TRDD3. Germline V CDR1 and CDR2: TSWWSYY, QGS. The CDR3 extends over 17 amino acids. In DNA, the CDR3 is TGTGCTCTTGGGGAAAGAGGGGGATATAGGAAGGCCGACAAACTCATCTTT. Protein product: CALGERGGYRKADKLIF.